This TCR beta chain is from a study of Ad26.COV2.S vaccination and SARS-CoV-2 variants. This CDR3 spans 18 amino acids. CDR1 and CDR2 from the germline V gene are SGHDT and YYEEEE. V gave up 1 base and J gave up 1 base; unmatched junction bases: 13. Sequenced by immunoSEQ multiplex PCR; TCRdb stores in-frame clones only, minus some. The table has under 300,000 clones, around 85% seen once. Stated treatment: over 15 received Ad26.COV2.S at low or high dose, single or two shots; five or six received placebo; per-sample allocation not given. Sampling occurred on day 63 after the first vaccine or placebo injection.

Material: peripheral blood, obtained in a trial of Ad26.COV2.S vaccine versus placebo. The genes are TRBV5-6 and TRBJ2-5, with 7 bases that match TRBD2. The receptor's source is a person between 18 and 65 years old who received the Ad26.COV2.S COVID-19 vaccine or a placebo. The CDR3 DNA reads TGTGCCAGCAGCTTGTCCTGGGCCGGGACTAACACCCAAGAGACCCAGTACTTC. Protein product: CASSLSWAGTNTQETQYF.